This entry lists 30 T cell receptor beta chains sequenced from one sample in a study of T cells in Graves' hyperthyroidism and ophthalmopathy. There were TCR beta CDR3 regions amplified from RNA transcripts. HTBI primers were the set used in a first-round RT-PCR of the TCR CDR3. TCRdb processed the multiplex PCR reads anew with MiXCR; each CDR3 protein has one entry. Here the sample spans hundreds of thousands of distinct CDR3 sequences, 15% to 20% being singletons. The sequencing input was blood. The receptors here all came from a man aged 35-49 years with Graves' ophthalmopathy.

This clonotype occurred many times. No DNA is shown, since the ends of the CDR3 on it are uncertain; the CDR3 is the one TCRdb lists. The V and J genes are TRBV12-3 or TRBV12-4 and TRBJ2-1; the table assigns TRBD2, which was not confirmed against the DNA. The CDR3 sequence runs 17 residues, both termini included. CDR3 sequence reads: CASSSSLAGSSYNEQFF.

This clonotype has just a few counts. This chain links TRBV7-2 with TRBJ2-2, with D maybe TRBD1 (6 bases). CDR1 and CDR2 from the germline V gene are SGHTA and FQGNSA. Deletions cut 1 base from V and 7 bases from J, with 7 bases between. The CDR3 is made up of 13 amino acids. Written as DNA, the CDR3 is TGTGCCAGCAGCTTAGGGGGGCTCGGGGAGCTGTTTTTT. Residues: CASSLGGLGELFF.

This clonotype was observed at least ten times. The V gene is TRBV3-1, the J gene TRBJ2-1, with D maybe TRBD2 (5 bases). Germline V gives CDR1 LGHDT, CDR2 YNNKEL (reference sequence). Between the trimmed V and J ends, which lost 2 bases and 7 bases, there was a span of 18 bases. The CDR3 totals 16 residues. The DNA for the CDR3 is TGTGCCAGCAGCCAAAGTCCCCCGGCCTGGAGGAATGAGCAGTTCTTC. Its translation: CASSQSPPAWRNEQFF.

This clonotype has a count of ten or more. The chain uses TRBV18 and TRBJ1-5, with D possibly TRBD1 on 5 matching bases. The length of the CDR3 is 16 residues. With 3 bases removed from V and 4 bases from J, the gap between germline ends came to 16 bases. The germline gives CDR1 KGHSH, CDR2 LQKENI. The CDR3: CASSPTTTEGNQPQHF. CDR3 nucleotide sequence: TGTGCCAGCTCACCGACGACGACAGAGGGAAATCAGCCCCAGCATTTT.

This clonotype was seen a handful of times. The CDR3 DNA is TGTGCCACCAGTGGTCCGTCGGCTAGCACAGATACGCAGTATTTT. Amino acids: CATSGPSASTDTQYF. This sequence joins TRBV24-1 and TRBJ2-3; D gene unclear. The CDR3 totals 15 residues. CDR1 and CDR2 (germline): KGHDR, SFDVKD. Trimming took off 5 bases at V and 0 bases at J, with 11 bases between the two ends.

The genes are TRBV7-9 and TRBJ1-1, with a tentative D call TRBD1 (5 bases). Trimming removed 5 bases from V and 6 bases from J, with 19 bases in between. The V gene's germline CDR1 is SEHNR and CDR2 FQNEAQ (reference sequence). This CDR3 comprises 15 residues. The CDR3 loop is CASSAPEGSGAEAFF. Written as DNA, the CDR3 is TGTGCCAGCAGCGCCCCCGAGGGGTCCGGGGCTGAAGCTTTCTTT.

The chain couples TRBV4-3 to TRBJ2-1, with 12 bases lining up with TRBD2. The CDR3 is 18 residues long. The germline V gene encodes CDR1 LGHNA and CDR2 YSLEER. With V trimmed by 1 base and J by 8 bases, 12 bases remained unmatched. In DNA, the CDR3 is TGCGCCAGCAGCCAAGGGACCCGACTAGCGGGAGTTTTCGATGAGCAGTTCTTC. Translated: CASSQGTRLAGVFDEQFF.

Many counts were recorded for this clonotype. The V and J genes are TRBV12-3 or TRBV12-4 and TRBJ1-1; D remains unclear. The CDR3 extends over 15 amino acids. V gave up 3 bases and J gave up 0 bases, with 11 bases separating them. The CDR3 DNA follows: TGTGCCAGCAGTTTCGGGGTTGGGATGAACACTGAAGCTTTCTTT. This encodes CASSFGVGMNTEAFF.

Many counts were recorded for this clonotype. The V and J genes are TRBV7-2 and TRBJ2-7, with D maybe TRBD1 (5 bases). The V gene lost 5 bases and the J gene lost 3 bases, with 11 bases spanning the gap. Germline V gene sequence: CDR1 SGHTA, CDR2 FQGNSA. CDR3 size: 13 residues. Written as DNA, the CDR3 is TGTGCCAGCAGCCAGGGCAGGGTCTACGAGCAGTACTTC. It translates to CASSQGRVYEQYF.

The V gene is TRBV4-1, the J gene TRBJ2-7, with 13 bases fitting TRBD2. Per the germline V gene, CDR1 is MGHRA and CDR2 is YSYEKL. Germline trimming cut 0 bases from V and 4 bases from J; bases unmatched to any gene: 0. There are 15 residues in the CDR3. The CDR3 loop reads CASSQELAGGYEQYF. Here the CDR3 DNA reads TGCGCCAGCAGCCAAGAACTAGCGGGAGGGTACGAGCAGTACTTC.

This clonotype was seen ten or more times. The chain employs TRBV11-2 and TRBJ2-1; 10 nucleotides line up with TRBD2. The CDR3 spans 17 residues. Germline V lookup: CDR1 SGHAT, CDR2 FQNNGV. Losses at the gene ends were 5 bases for V and 4 bases for J; bases not matched to a gene: 11. The CDR3 DNA follows: TGTGCCAGCAGCCTAGGACCAGCGGGAGGGGGGTACAATGAGCAGTTCTTC. Its protein product is CASSLGPAGGGYNEQFF.

This clonotype was observed many times. The V gene is TRBV11-2, the J gene TRBJ2-1, with a weak D call TRBD1 (6 bases). The CDR3 has 15 residues. Germline loops: CDR1 SGHAT, CDR2 FQNNGV. V was clipped by 6 bases and J by 2 bases, with 14 bases between them. The DNA of the CDR3 is TGTGCCAGCAGGAACCGGGACAACACCTACAATGAGCAGTTCTTC. It is translated as CASRNRDNTYNEQFF.

This clonotype has a handful of counts. This CDR3 reads CASSLGQGELFF. The DNA of the CDR3 is TGTGCCAGCAGCCTCGGACAGGGGGAGCTGTTTTTT. The V gene is TRBV12-3 or TRBV12-4, the J gene TRBJ2-2; a possible D gene is TRBD1 (6 bases). CDR3 length equals 12 residues. V was shortened by 6 bases and J by 8 bases, with 10 bases between the two germline ends.

The V call is TRBV28, the J call TRBJ2-2; possibly TRBD1 or TRBD2 for D (7 bases each). This CDR3 region has 15 residues. V lost 9 bases and J 2 bases, leaving 16 bases between the germline ends. The germline V gene has CDR1 MDHEN and CDR2 SYDVKM. Here the CDR3 DNA reads TGTGCCAGTCAGGGGGGGGGAGCCAACACCGGGGAGCTGTTTTTT. Translated, it gives CASQGGGANTGELFF. The entire variable domain, with the rest obtained from reference TRBV28 and TRBJ2-2, is as follows: DVKVTQSSRYLVKRTGEKVFLECVQDMDHENMFWYRQDPGLGLRLIYFSYDVKMKEKGDIPEGYSVSREKKERFSLILESASTNQTSMYLCASQGGGANTGELFFGEGSRLTVL.

The chain recombines TRBV5-1 with TRBJ2-5; D is unresolved. Trimming took off 0 bases at V and 4 bases at J, with 16 bases between the two ends. This CDR3 is built from 16 residues. Per germline, CDR1 SGHRS and CDR2 YFSETQ. In DNA form, the CDR3 reads TGCGCCAGCAGCTTGGTCCCCTTGGCGGAACGAGAGACCCAGTACTTC. Translated, it gives CASSLVPLAERETQYF.

DNA for the CDR3: TGTGCCATCACCAAAGCAGGGTATGGCTACACCTTC. Protein sequence: CAITKAGYGYTF. The V gene is TRBV10-3, the J gene TRBJ1-2; D might be TRBD1 (5 bases). Germline-derived CDR1 and CDR2 are ENHRY and SYGVKD. The CDR3 is made up of 12 amino acids. The germline V and J ends were trimmed by 7 bases and 5 bases, with 11 bases remaining between them.

This sequence joins TRBV5-6 and TRBJ1-2; D perhaps matches TRBD1 (5 bases). Between the trimmed V and J ends, which lost 9 bases and 6 bases, there was a span of 15 bases. The CDR3 runs to 12 residues. The germline V gene has CDR1 SGHDT and CDR2 YYEEEE. The CDR3 DNA follows: TGTGCCACCTCGGGCGAGGGGCATGGCTACACCTTC. Its translation: CATSGEGHGYTF.

The chain links TRBV14 to TRBJ1-3; D not resolved. CDR1 is SGHDN and CDR2 is FVKESK in the germline V gene. V gave up 2 bases and J gave up 4 bases, with 6 bases separating them. The CDR3 length is 13 residues. The chain's CDR3 is CASSQRSGNTIYF. CDR3 in DNA: TGTGCCAGCAGCCAACGGTCCGGAAACACCATATATTTT. The complete variable domain, with remaining parts taken from reference TRBV14 and TRBJ1-3, reads EAGVTQFPSHSVIEKGQTVTLRCDPISGHDNLYWYRRVMGKEIKFLLHFVKESKQDESGMPNNRFLAERTGGTYSTLKVQPAELEDSGVYFCASSQRSGNTIYFGEGSWLTVV.

The chain joins TRBV10-3 to TRBJ1-6; no definite D call. CDR3 size: 12 residues. V was clipped by 8 bases and J by 9 bases, with 11 bases between them. Germline lookup yields CDR1 ENHRY and CDR2 SYGVKD. Here the CDR3 DNA reads TGTGCCATCCGGGCCTATGGTTCACCCCTCCACTTT. It is translated as CAIRAYGSPLHF.

The chain carries TRBV6-2 or TRBV6-3 and TRBJ2-1; D not resolved. The CDR3 extends over 12 amino acids. V lost 5 bases and J lost 7, with 9 bases in between. CDR1 and CDR2 from the germline V gene are MNHEY and SVGEGT. The CDR3 coding sequence is TGTGCCAGCAGTCTCATACGGAATGAGCAGTTCTTC. Amino acid sequence: CASSLIRNEQFF.

The V and J genes are TRBV6-1 and TRBJ1-5; TRBD1 agrees at 9 bases. The CDR3 has 16 amino acids. With V trimmed by 7 bases and J by 7 bases, 14 bases remained unmatched. Germline V gene data show CDR1 as MNHNS and CDR2 as SASEGT. The CDR3 sequence is CASTLGTGGVTQPQHF. For the CDR3, the DNA is TGTGCCAGCACCCTGGGAACAGGGGGCGTTACACAGCCCCAGCATTTT.

This clonotype was observed at least ten times. The genes are TRBV12-3 or TRBV12-4 and TRBJ1-5; 7 bases are a match to TRBD1. This CDR3 is built from 14 residues. V trimming: 4 bases; J trimming: 5 bases; junction bases outside the gene matches: 5. CDR3 residues: CASSSIDRDQPQHF. CDR3 DNA sequence: TGTGCCAGCAGTTCCATCGACAGGGATCAGCCCCAGCATTTT.

This clonotype was counted ten times or more. The chain has TRBV10-3 and TRBJ1-1, with D hard to call. Germline V gene data show CDR1 as ENHRY and CDR2 as SYGVKD. V lost 7 bases and J 2 bases, leaving 11 bases between the germline ends. There are 13 residues in the CDR3. The CDR3: CAITEVANTEAFF. In nucleotides, the CDR3 is TGTGCCATCACCGAGGTGGCCAACACTGAAGCTTTCTTT.

This rearrangement joins TRBV27 to TRBJ2-3; TRBD1 might be the D (5 bases). Looked up from germline, CDR1 is MNHEY and CDR2 is SMNVEV (reference sequence). The CDR3 runs to 14 residues. Trimming removed 6 bases at V and 3 bases at J, with 13 bases between. CDR3 coding DNA: TGTGCCAGCAGCCCAGGGTCACTGACAGATACGCAGTATTTT. Protein product: CASSPGSLTDTQYF.

This clonotype was counted many times. The chain employs TRBV27 and TRBJ2-7, with 13 bases lining up with TRBD2. With V trimmed by 8 bases and J by 6 bases, 10 bases remained unmatched. Germline V gene lookup returns CDR1 MNHEY and CDR2 SMNVEV (reference sequence). This CDR3 spans 15 amino acids. The CDR3 is CASGGLAGRSGEQYF. Here the CDR3 DNA reads TGTGCCAGCGGGGGACTAGCGGGAAGGTCCGGCGAGCAGTACTTC.

The chain uses TRBV7-3 and TRBJ2-5; the D gene is possibly TRBD2 (5 bases). V was pared by 3 bases and J by 5 bases, with 10 bases between. Germline V gives CDR1 SGHTA, CDR2 FQGTGA. The CDR3 runs to 13 residues. CDR3 protein: CASSLRARETQYF. The CDR3 bases are TGTGCCAGCAGCTTGAGGGCCCGGGAGACCCAGTACTTC.

V usage is TRBV20-1 and J usage is TRBJ2-3, with a possible D match to TRBD2 (6 bases). V dropped 1 base and J dropped 4 bases, with 12 bases sitting between them. Germline CDR1 DFQATT, CDR2 SNEGSKA (reference sequence). This CDR3 has 14 residues. This chain's CDR3 is CSARAGGMADTQYF. CDR3 nucleotide sequence: TGCAGTGCTAGAGCGGGCGGGATGGCAGATACGCAGTATTTT.

The chain recombines TRBV28 with TRBJ2-3, with a possible D match to TRBD2 (5 bases). Trimming left V 6 bases short and J 7 bases short, with 20 bases between. The CDR3 is made up of 15 amino acids. The V gene's germline CDR1 is MDHEN and CDR2 SYDVKM. The CDR3 bases are TGTGCCAGCAGCCCCCGCGGCGGGCCGTTTAATACGCAGTATTTT. This sequence encodes CASSPRGGPFNTQYF.

The V and J genes are TRBV12-3 or TRBV12-4 and TRBJ2-1; D is ambiguous. The length of the CDR3 is 12 residues. Between the trimmed V and J ends, which lost 4 bases and 5 bases, there was a span of 6 bases. The CDR3 loop is CASSSQHNEQFF. Here the CDR3 DNA reads TGTGCCAGCAGTTCACAGCACAATGAGCAGTTCTTC.

The V and J genes are TRBV7-9 and TRBJ2-1, with 10 nucleotides matching TRBD2. Germline V gives CDR1 SEHNR, CDR2 FQNEAQ (reference sequence). This CDR3 comprises 18 residues. V lost 5 bases, J lost 3 bases, and 13 bases stayed unmatched. CDR3 residues: CASSRTAGGPGGYNEQFF. The CDR3 region has the DNA TGTGCCAGCAGCCGGACAGCGGGAGGGCCAGGAGGCTACAATGAGCAGTTCTTC.